The 29 T cell receptor beta chains below all came from one sample that was sequenced in a study of cytomegalovirus exposure and HLA in healthy donors. The data were produced by immunoSEQ multiplex PCR, yet TCRdb's version contains in-frame clones alone and is incomplete. The sample lists some 98,000 clones; approximately 90% were seen once. Sequenced: PBMCs. Every receptor here comes from a woman between 25 and 40 years old in good health and CMV-seronegative.

The sample holds one count of this clone. The J gene is TRBJ1-2, the V gene TRBV28; 7 bases line up with TRBD1. Germline trimming cut 3 bases from V and 2 bases from J; bases unmatched to any gene: 6. There are 15 residues in the CDR3. The germline gives CDR1 MDHEN, CDR2 SYDVKM. This CDR3 reads CASSFLDRANYGYTF. The CDR3 nucleotides read TGTGCCAGCAGTTTCTTAGACAGGGCGAACTATGGCTACACCTTC.

This chain links TRBV11-2 with TRBJ2-7, with unresolved D. Between the trimmed V and J ends, which lost 2 bases and 0 bases, there was a span of 11 bases. The germline CDR1 and CDR2 sequences are SGHAT and FQNNGV. The CDR3 has 15 amino acids. The CDR3 loop reads CASSLNGADSYEQYF. The CDR3 nucleotides read TGTGCCAGCAGCTTAAATGGTGCGGACTCCTACGAGCAGTACTTC.

The chain joins TRBV6-5 to TRBJ2-2; D is unresolved. Germline lookup yields CDR1 MNHEY and CDR2 SVGAGI. V lost 6 bases and J 3 bases, leaving 5 bases between the germline ends. This CDR3 has 12 residues. The CDR3 spells CASRRDTGELFF. CDR3 nucleotides: TGTGCCAGCAGAAGAGACACCGGGGAGCTGTTTTTT.

The chain has TRBV28 and TRBJ2-7, with D uncertain. From germline, CDR1 is MDHEN and CDR2 SYDVKM. V was trimmed by 8 bases and J by 7 bases, leaving 15 bases between them. CDR3 length equals 12 residues. The CDR3 loop is CASGDQVREQYF. The CDR3 coding sequence is TGTGCCAGCGGCGACCAGGTCCGGGAGCAGTACTTC. Complete variable domain (other parts from reference TRBV28 and TRBJ2-7): DVKVTQSSRYLVKRTGEKVFLECVQDMDHENMFWYRQDPGLGLRLIYFSYDVKMKEKGDIPEGYSVSREKKERFSLILESASTNQTSMYLCASGDQVREQYFGPGTRLTVT.

The V call is TRBV18, the J call TRBJ2-6, with unresolved D. Germline V gene data show CDR1 as KGHSH and CDR2 as LQKENI. The V end lost 4 bases, the J end lost 5 bases, and 15 bases lay between the germline ends. The CDR3 consists of 16 residues. Written as DNA, the CDR3 is TGTGCCAGCTCACTCCATTTACAAAGTCGGGCCAACGTCCTGACTTTC. It encodes CASSLHLQSRANVLTF.

For the CDR3, the DNA is TGTGCCAGCACCCTTGACGGGGAACCCCAGCATTTT. This encodes CASTLDGEPQHF. The rearrangement links TRBV28 to TRBJ1-5, with D hard to call. V gave up 7 bases and J gave up 10 bases, with 14 bases separating them. The CDR3 covers 12 residues. Germline V lookup: CDR1 MDHEN, CDR2 SYDVKM.

The CDR3 DNA is TGCGCCAGCAGCCCTCTAGCGGGGGGGCCCTACGAGCAGTACTTC. This sequence encodes CASSPLAGGPYEQYF. The chain joins TRBV4-1 to TRBJ2-7, with 12 positions matching TRBD2. This CDR3 has 15 residues. CDR1 MGHRA and CDR2 YSYEKL come from the germline V gene. V was pared by 4 bases and J by 2 bases, with 3 bases of the junction left unmatched.

In this sample, this clone turned up once. In DNA, the CDR3 is TGTGCCAGCAGCAGCTTAATTGGTCAGCCCCAGCATTTT. Its protein product is CASSSLIGQPQHF. J is TRBJ1-5 and V is TRBV7-2, with D unclear. Germline V CDR1 and CDR2: SGHTA, FQGNSA. V was pared by 5 bases and J by 6 bases, with 11 bases between. There are 13 residues in the CDR3.

The chain couples TRBV19 to TRBJ1-1, with 7 bases aligning to TRBD1. The V and J ends lost 5 bases and 0 bases, in that order; junction bases with no gene match: 9. The germline gives CDR1 LNHDA, CDR2 SQIVND (reference sequence). This CDR3 has 16 residues. The CDR3 loop reads CASSLDRDLMNTEAFF. For the CDR3, the DNA is TGTGCCAGTAGTCTCGACAGGGACCTCATGAACACTGAAGCTTTCTTT.

This chain links TRBV11-3 with TRBJ2-2; tentative D call: TRBD2 (7 bases). Trimming pared 11 bases from V and 5 bases from J, leaving 15 bases between. CDR1 is SGHNT, CDR2 YENEEA, per germline. This CDR3 comprises 13 residues. CDR3 sequence (DNA): TGTGCCTCTGGGGGGGCGAGAACCGGGGAGCTGTTTTTT. Its protein is CASGGARTGELFF.

The CDR3 nucleotides read TGTGCCAGCAGTGATAATGAAGAGACCCAGTACTTC. Protein sequence: CASSDNEETQYF. This sequence joins TRBV2 and TRBJ2-5; unclear D gene. Trimming pared 3 bases from V and 3 bases from J, leaving 5 bases between. Looked up from germline, CDR1 is SNHLY and CDR2 is FYNNEI. The CDR3 sequence is 12 residues long.

The V and J genes are TRBV27 and TRBJ2-7; D call uncertain. Trimming left V 0 bases short and J 1 base short, with 7 bases between. The CDR3 totals 14 residues. Germline V gene data show CDR1 as MNHEY and CDR2 as SMNVEV (reference sequence). CDR3 in amino acids: CASSLSRRSYEQYF. The CDR3 region has the DNA TGTGCCAGCAGTTTATCCCGGCGGTCCTACGAGCAGTACTTC.

This chain joins TRBV5-1 and TRBJ2-1; 12 bases agree with TRBD2. V was pared by 4 bases and J by 7 bases, with 6 bases of the junction left unmatched. Germline CDR1 is SGHRS and CDR2 is YFSETQ. CDR3 length: 15 residues. Written as DNA, the CDR3 is TGCGCCAGCAGCACGGGACTAGCGGGCTTTAATGAGCAGTTCTTC. Amino acids: CASSTGLAGFNEQFF.

The rearrangement uses TRBV28 and TRBJ2-5, with 15 bases matching TRBD2. The J segment lost 4 bases and the V segment lost 4 bases, leaving 7 bases of the junction unmatched. Germline CDR1 MDHEN, CDR2 SYDVKM. The CDR3 extends over 17 amino acids. The CDR3 loop is CASSSPPGLAGGETQYF. In DNA, the CDR3 is TGTGCCAGCAGTTCCCCCCCGGGACTAGCGGGAGGAGAGACCCAGTACTTC.

CDR3 region: CASSGGTRTQYF. The CDR3 nucleotides are TGTGCCAGCAGTGGGGGGACTCGTACGCAGTATTTT. The V and J genes are TRBV27 and TRBJ2-3; a weak D match, TRBD2 (6 bases). Deletions cut 5 bases from V and 8 bases from J, with 11 bases between. Germline lookup yields CDR1 MNHEY and CDR2 SMNVEV (reference sequence). The CDR3 is 12 amino acids.

This clone has a single count. The CDR3: CASSYLGDQETQYF. The CDR3 nucleotides are TGTGCCAGCAGCTATCTAGGAGACCAAGAGACCCAGTACTTC. The rearrangement uses TRBV5-4 and TRBJ2-5; D ambiguous. Germline lookup yields CDR1 SGHNT and CDR2 YYREEE (reference sequence). The V gene lost 3 bases and the J gene lost 0 bases, with 9 bases spanning the gap. This CDR3 comprises 14 residues.

This chain connects TRBV28 to TRBJ2-7; D uncertain. Germline assignment: CDR1 MDHEN and CDR2 SYDVKM. V gave up 2 bases and J gave up 2 bases, with 7 bases separating them. This CDR3 spans 13 amino acids. The CDR3 loop reads CASSLDSTYEQYF. CDR3 nucleotide sequence: TGTGCCAGCAGTTTAGATAGCACCTACGAGCAGTACTTC.

The chain has TRBV9 and TRBJ2-7; D unresolved. This CDR3 spans 12 amino acids. Germline V lookup: CDR1 SGDLS, CDR2 YYNGEE. With 3 bases removed from V and 7 bases from J, the gap between germline ends came to 11 bases. CDR3 sequence (DNA): TGTGCCAGCAGCGGCGGTCAAAGGGAGCAGTACTTC. Translated, it gives CASSGGQREQYF.

V and J are TRBV7-2 and TRBJ1-5; weak D call: TRBD1 (6 bases). The CDR3 length is 15 residues. The V and J ends lost 4 bases and 0 bases respectively, with 10 bases between them. Germline CDR1 is SGHTA and CDR2 is FQGNSA. CDR3 amino acids: CASSYQQGSNQPQHF. The CDR3 bases are TGTGCCAGCAGCTACCAACAGGGTAGCAATCAGCCCCAGCATTTT.

CDR3 coding DNA: TGTGCCAGCTCACCACCGTCTAACCAAGAGACCCAGTACTTC. It is translated as CASSPPSNQETQYF. The chain joins TRBV18 to TRBJ2-5; D is ambiguous. Trimming cost V 0 bases and J 0 bases, with 5 bases left between them. Germline V gene data show CDR1 as KGHSH and CDR2 as LQKENI. The CDR3 covers 14 residues.

This chain links TRBV28 with TRBJ2-7, with D possibly matching TRBD2 (5 bases). This CDR3 spans 14 amino acids. Trimming pared 5 bases from V and 3 bases from J, leaving 14 bases between. Per the germline V gene, CDR1 is MDHEN and CDR2 is SYDVKM. The CDR3 coding sequence is TGTGCCAGCAGTGTGCCGGGATCCCTCTACGAGCAGTACTTC. Translating gives CASSVPGSLYEQYF.

The gene calls are TRBV14 and TRBJ2-7; 9 bases align to TRBD1. This CDR3 is 15 amino acids long. With 3 bases clipped from V and 12 bases from J, the junction kept 15 bases outside the gene matches. CDR1 is SGHDN and CDR2 is FVKESK in the germline V gene. The CDR3 sequence is CASSQAGTGTFRWYF. CDR3 DNA sequence: TGTGCCAGCAGCCAGGCCGGGACAGGGACTTTTAGGTGGTACTTC.

The chain couples TRBV28 to TRBJ2-3, with D possibly being TRBD2 (6 bases). The CDR3 loop spans 16 amino acids. V dropped 5 bases and J dropped 3 bases, with 18 bases sitting between them. CDR1 and CDR2 (germline): MDHEN, SYDVKM. CDR3 region: CASSPEGPGMTDTQYF. CDR3 DNA sequence: TGTGCCAGCAGTCCGGAGGGCCCGGGGATGACAGATACGCAGTATTTT.

The gene calls are TRBV29-1 and TRBJ1-2; no firm D call. There are 14 residues in the CDR3. Deletions cut 3 bases from V and 0 bases from J, with 11 bases between. Germline CDR1 is SQVTM and CDR2 is ANQGSEA. CDR3 sequence (DNA): TGCAGCGTTGATCACTCGGGTCCTAACTATGGCTACACCTTC. Translating gives CSVDHSGPNYGYTF.

V is TRBV5-1 and J is TRBJ1-3, with 10 bases matching TRBD1. V gave up 4 bases and J gave up 0 bases; unmatched junction bases: 7. The germline V gene has CDR1 SGHRS and CDR2 YFSETQ. The CDR3 has 17 amino acids. The CDR3: CASSRGQGLGSGNTIYF. Here the CDR3 DNA reads TGCGCCAGCAGCCGGGGACAGGGGCTGGGCTCTGGAAACACCATATATTTT.

V gene TRBV4-3 combines with J gene TRBJ1-2; 11 bases agree with TRBD1. The CDR3 totals 13 residues. Losses at the gene ends were 1 base for V and 12 bases for J; bases not matched to a gene: 4. Germline assignment: CDR1 LGHNA and CDR2 YSLEER. In DNA form, the CDR3 reads TGCGCCAGCAGCCAAGGCGGGACAGGGGGTCACACCTTC. Residues: CASSQGGTGGHTF.

This rearrangement joins TRBV27 to TRBJ1-4; perhaps TRBD1 as D (5 bases). The CDR3 is 13 residues long. Trimming took off 8 bases at V and 6 bases at J, with 13 bases between the two ends. Germline CDR1 is MNHEY and CDR2 is SMNVEV (reference sequence). In DNA form, the CDR3 reads TGTGCCAGCCGTCCCTTAGGGGATGAAAAACTGTTTTTT. Translated, it gives CASRPLGDEKLFF.

The chain combines TRBV6-1 with TRBJ1-2, with D perhaps TRBD1 (6 bases). In germline, CDR1 is MNHNS, CDR2 SASEGT. The ends were cut back, 11 bases at V and 0 bases at J, with 19 bases in the middle. The CDR3 runs to 15 residues. The CDR3 DNA is TGTGCCGGCAATCCCGGGACAACAGCTAACTATGGCTACACCTTC. Its protein is CAGNPGTTANYGYTF.

The V call is TRBV28, the J call TRBJ1-2; D not resolved. V was pared by 1 base and J by 3 bases, with 12 bases between. Germline-derived CDR1 and CDR2 are MDHEN and SYDVKM. The CDR3 contains 15 residues. CDR3 loop: CASSLSVQTDYGYTF. CDR3 nucleotides: TGTGCCAGCAGTTTATCGGTACAGACCGACTATGGCTACACCTTC.